This TCR beta chain appears in the sequencing data of a study of cytomegalovirus exposure and HLA in healthy donors. At the level of the study: Unique TCRs numbering around 80 million, obtained from HLA-typed donors, made up an early data release.

Whole-study findings and limits: An analysis that came later showed most CMV-associated TCR beta chains appearing HLA-restricted. Earlier analysis yielded a pattern in which most TCR beta V segments were productive about 87% or about 30% of the time. Analysis was performed later, and it showed HLA-associated TCR beta chains to be more clonally expanded than equally common others.

Vbeta (60) and Jbeta (13) primers were used in the PCR. Assay used: immunoSEQ multiplex PCR; TCRdb lists only in-frame clones, some missing. The table shows some 170,000 clones, with roughly 80% occurring only once. Germline CDR1 reads WNHNN; CDR2 reads SYGVQD (reference sequence). V gave up 0 bases and J gave up 9 bases, with 12 bases separating them. CDR3 length equals 14 residues. As for this clone: Its antigen is as yet unknown.

The origin of this receptor is a man younger than 30 in good health and CMV-seropositive. This chain connects TRBV10-1 to TRBJ1-3, with D tentatively TRBD1 (6 bases). What was sequenced was PBMCs. As DNA, the CDR3 is TGCGCCAGCAGTGAGTCGAGAGCGGGGGCCACCATATATTTT. Its protein is CASSESRAGATIYF.